A selection of T cell receptor beta chains follows, all from one sample in a study of blood T cell repertoires in COVID-19. Method: immunoSEQ multiplex PCR; TCRdb's copy keeps in-frame clones and lacks some. The sample includes about 150,000 clones, about four fifths of them seen just once. Sequences were obtained from peripheral blood. The receptor source for this set is a human donor with acute or convalescent COVID-19. The donor label of this sample is uncertain. CDR3s leave out the opening cysteine and the closing phenylalanine or tryptophan. The order of the fields is CDR3 protein, J gene, V gene.

CDR3 protein: ASSARTGAYREQY; J gene: TRBJ2-7; V gene: TRBV18
CDR3 protein: ASSSWDRANYGYT; J gene: TRBJ1-2; V gene: TRBV27
CDR3 protein: ASSSMSGKRNEQY; J gene: TRBJ2-7; V gene: TRBV5-6
CDR3 protein: ASSPGDASYEQY; J gene: TRBJ2-7; V gene: TRBV7-8
CDR3 protein: ASSPRLVRAHGELF; J gene: TRBJ2-2; V gene: TRBV3-1/TRBV3-2
CDR3 protein: ASSLYWGQQETQY; J gene: TRBJ2-5; V gene: TRBV5-1
CDR3 protein: ASSIGASNEQF; J gene: TRBJ2-1; V gene: TRBV19
CDR3 protein: ASSVIGQHTEAF; J gene: TRBJ1-1; V gene: TRBV9
CDR3 protein: ASSQAAGGPNTGELF; J gene: TRBJ2-2; V gene: TRBV3-1/TRBV3-2
CDR3 protein: AISGTGSGYGYT; J gene: TRBJ1-2; V gene: TRBV10-3
CDR3 protein: ASSLDRGRETQY; J gene: TRBJ2-5; V gene: TRBV7-2
CDR3 protein: ASSEGRGPQETQY; J gene: TRBJ2-5; V gene: TRBV6-1
CDR3 protein: ASSMSGGYGYT; J gene: TRBJ1-2; V gene: TRBV19
CDR3 protein: AWALGGTGELF; J gene: TRBJ2-2; V gene: TRBV30
CDR3 protein: ASSPGAGEKLF; J gene: TRBJ1-4; V gene: TRBV9
CDR3 protein: ASSSQLDSTDTQY; J gene: TRBJ2-3; V gene: TRBV18
CDR3 protein: ASSYSRSTGELF; J gene: TRBJ2-2; V gene: TRBV6-5
CDR3 protein: ASSRYRDTANYGYT; J gene: TRBJ1-2; V gene: TRBV18
CDR3 protein: ASSQGGRGYGYT; J gene: TRBJ1-2; V gene: TRBV3-1/TRBV3-2
CDR3 protein: ASSPTGWTQY; J gene: TRBJ2-3; V gene: TRBV19
CDR3 protein: ASSPLFNEQF; J gene: TRBJ2-1; V gene: TRBV6-2/TRBV6-3
CDR3 protein: SASRTAFETQY; J gene: TRBJ2-5; V gene: TRBV20-1
CDR3 protein: ASSLRTGNTEAF; J gene: TRBJ1-1; V gene: TRBV14
CDR3 protein: ASTRTGGESSYNEQF; J gene: TRBJ2-1; V gene: TRBV9
CDR3 protein: ASTKDSHNSPLH; J gene: TRBJ1-6; V gene: TRBV7-9
CDR3 protein: ASSPEWSGSEAF; J gene: TRBJ1-1; V gene: TRBV3-1/TRBV3-2
CDR3 protein: ASSPDRGGYT; J gene: TRBJ1-2; V gene: TRBV9
CDR3 protein: ASSSDGTGRYEKLF; J gene: TRBJ1-4; V gene: TRBV5-6
CDR3 protein: ASARGGRETQY; J gene: TRBJ2-5; V gene: TRBV6-5
CDR3 protein: SVAGSVNNNYGYT; J gene: TRBJ1-2; V gene: TRBV29-1
CDR3 protein: SVENPVLREQY; J gene: TRBJ2-7; V gene: TRBV29-1
CDR3 protein: ASSRRQGGNGELF; J gene: TRBJ2-2; V gene: TRBV27
CDR3 protein: ASSLLEGGRPQH; J gene: TRBJ1-5; V gene: TRBV28
CDR3 protein: ASSLGGTRSILNYGYT; J gene: TRBJ1-2; V gene: TRBV13
CDR3 protein: ASSTVQGAGYGYT; J gene: TRBJ1-2; V gene: TRBV5-1
CDR3 protein: ASSPRGARANYGYT; J gene: TRBJ1-2; V gene: TRBV5-6
CDR3 protein: ASSYIVETEAF; J gene: TRBJ1-1; V gene: TRBV6-2/TRBV6-3
CDR3 protein: ASSLSVNEQF; J gene: TRBJ2-1; V gene: TRBV5-4
CDR3 protein: ASKTGAKNIQY; J gene: TRBJ2-4; V gene: TRBV6-5
CDR3 protein: ASSRTGTPNVLT; J gene: TRBJ2-6; V gene: TRBV27
CDR3 protein: ASSVEGVGEKLF; J gene: TRBJ1-4; V gene: TRBV9
CDR3 protein: ASSYLGSSGYT; J gene: TRBJ1-2; V gene: TRBV6-5
CDR3 protein: AISTSTGEGTEAF; J gene: TRBJ1-1; V gene: TRBV10-3
CDR3 protein: ATSRPGQGYGYT; J gene: TRBJ1-2; V gene: TRBV15
CDR3 protein: SVEGGLNQPQH; J gene: TRBJ1-5; V gene: TRBV29-1
CDR3 protein: ASSVDSYNEQF; J gene: TRBJ2-1; V gene: TRBV5-5